The present T cell receptor beta chain was sequenced within a study of blood T cell repertoires in COVID-19. About the study: There were acute and convalescent COVID-19 samples, and they came from the United States, Italy and Spain. Sources were T cells, B-cell-depleted T cells, or PBMCs; the material itself was cDNA or gDNA.

In the original processing: Estimation of nucleated cell counts was performed using reference gene primer amplification. Here immunoSEQ multiplex PCR was the method, and the copy in TCRdb shows in-frame clones only, minus some. D and trimming come from the DNA, and the V and J calls and clone size come from that table. The sample lists about 330,000 clones; 70% to 90% were seen once. V was pared by 6 bases and J by 7 bases, with 11 bases of the junction left unmatched. CDR1 is MNHEY, CDR2 SVGAGI, per germline. The CDR3 extends over 14 amino acids. The V call is TRBV6-5, the J call TRBJ1-2; 7 bases are a match to TRBD1. The sequencing sample was made of PBMCs or T cells enriched from blood (not recorded which). The sequence was collected from a woman between 25 and 40 years old who had recovered from COVID-19. CDR3 sequence reads: CASSRTGLSAGYTF. The DNA for the CDR3 is TGTGCCAGCAGCCGGACAGGCCTTTCTGCTGGCTACACCTTC.